This T cell receptor beta chain was captured by sequencing in a study of control samples from healthy donors and cancer patients. Assay used: immunoSEQ multiplex PCR; TCRdb lists only in-frame clones, some missing. The sample has around 68,000 clones, more than 75% seen once; the top ten hold around 2.8%. The sequence was collected from a woman between 45 and 60 years old with lung cancer. Sequencing input: PBMCs.

CDR3 protein: CASSLGQGAGEAFF. In DNA, the CDR3 is TGCGCCAGCAGCTTGGGACAGGGGGCCGGTGAAGCTTTCTTT. The gene calls are TRBV5-1 and TRBJ1-1; 10 bases agree with TRBD1. Germline lookup yields CDR1 SGHRS and CDR2 YFSETQ. The CDR3 is made up of 14 amino acids. V shed 0 bases, J shed 7 bases, and the junction held 3 bases outside the gene matches.